The 16 T cell receptor beta chains reported below all come from one sample, sequenced in a study of blood T cell repertoires in COVID-19. The table came from immunoSEQ multiplex PCR; TCRdb's copy has only in-frame clones and leaves some out. The table lists fewer than 150,000 clones, approximately 84% of them singletons. Input material: peripheral blood. The receptors stem from a woman younger than 45 who had recovered from COVID-19.

The V gene is TRBV11-3, the J gene TRBJ2-7; weak D call: TRBD1 (5 bases). The ends were cut back, 5 bases at V and 3 bases at J, with 8 bases in the middle. There are 12 residues in the CDR3. Germline CDR1 reads SGHNT; CDR2 reads YENEEA. The CDR3 sequence is CASSRDSYEQYF. DNA for the CDR3: TGTGCCAGCAGCCGTGACAGCTACGAGCAGTACTTC.

The chain has TRBV2 and TRBJ2-1, with 13 bases lining up with TRBD2. After removal of 5 bases from V and 7 bases from J, the junction contained 5 bases not matched to a gene. This CDR3 has 15 residues. Germline V CDR1 and CDR2: SNHLY, FYNNEI. CDR3 coding DNA: TGTGCCAGCAGTTTTGGGACTAGCGGGAAGAATGAGCAGTTCTTC. It codes for CASSFGTSGKNEQFF.

For the CDR3, the DNA is TGTGCCAGCAGAGATGGTTCTAGCGGGAGAAGTAACGAGCAGTACTTC. It specifies CASRDGSSGRSNEQYF. The rearrangement joins TRBV28 to TRBJ2-7; 10 nucleotides line up with TRBD2. V gave up 6 bases and J gave up 5 bases; unmatched junction bases: 13. The CDR3 is made up of 16 amino acids. Germline assignment: CDR1 MDHEN and CDR2 SYDVKM.

The chain carries TRBV7-9 and TRBJ1-6; D is uncertain. The germline V and J ends were trimmed by 4 bases and 10 bases, with 11 bases remaining between them. The germline V gene encodes CDR1 SEHNR and CDR2 FQNEAQ (reference sequence). The CDR3 has 13 residues. CDR3: CASSSTVGSPLHF. The CDR3 DNA reads TGTGCCAGCAGCTCCACGGTGGGCTCACCCCTCCACTTT.

CDR3 sequence (DNA): TGTGCCAGCAGTGGAAGACTAGCGGGAGTTTCCGAGCAGTACTTC. Amino acid sequence: CASSGRLAGVSEQYF. The chain has TRBV2 and TRBJ2-7; 12 nucleotides agree with TRBD2. V shed 4 bases, J shed 6 bases, and the junction held 7 bases outside the gene matches. This CDR3 is 15 amino acids long. Germline values: CDR1 SNHLY, CDR2 FYNNEI.

J is TRBJ2-1 and V is TRBV29-1; 10 bases agree with TRBD2. CDR3 length: 15 residues. Germline lookup yields CDR1 SQVTM and CDR2 ANQGSEA. Trimming cost V 3 bases and J 3 bases; bases outside gene matches: 5. The CDR3 reads CSVDGRTSGYNEQFF. In DNA, the CDR3 is TGCAGCGTTGATGGAAGGACTAGCGGCTACAATGAGCAGTTCTTC.

Only a few counts were recorded for this clone. The chain joins TRBV6-6 to TRBJ2-7; 7 bases fit TRBD1. From germline, CDR1 is MNHNY and CDR2 SVGAGI (reference sequence). With V trimmed by 6 bases and J by 5 bases, 7 bases remained unmatched. The CDR3 loop spans 13 amino acids. This CDR3 reads CASRTTGRDEQYF. As DNA, the CDR3 is TGTGCCAGCAGAACGACAGGGCGGGACGAGCAGTACTTC.

CDR3 DNA sequence: TGTGCCTGGAGTGTACGGACTAGCGGAAGCACAGATACGCAGTATTTT. This translates into CAWSVRTSGSTDTQYF. The chain carries TRBV30 and TRBJ2-3, with TRBD2 matching over 10 bases. CDR3 length: 16 amino acids. Germline assignment: CDR1 GTSNPN and CDR2 SVGIG (reference sequence). V was clipped by 0 bases and J by 0 bases; unmatched bases: 3.

This chain links TRBV18 with TRBJ2-2, with D possibly being TRBD2 (6 bases). This CDR3 spans 15 amino acids. Germline CDR1 KGHSH, CDR2 LQKENI. The V end lost 6 bases, the J end lost 0 bases, and 11 bases lay between the germline ends. CDR3 amino acids: CASSSAGPNTGELFF. CDR3 nucleotides: TGTGCCAGCTCTTCGGCGGGGCCGAACACCGGGGAGCTGTTTTTT.

The chain uses TRBV5-5 and TRBJ2-7, with a weak D call TRBD2 (6 bases). The CDR3 spans 13 residues. Germline lookup yields CDR1 SGHKS and CDR2 YYEKEE (reference sequence). Trimming took 5 bases from V and 6 from J, leaving 15 bases between them. CDR3: CASSMGGSGEQYF. CDR3 coding DNA: TGTGCCAGCAGTATGGGGGGTTCGGGCGAGCAGTACTTC.

The rearrangement uses TRBV5-1 and TRBJ2-7, with 11 bases matching TRBD2. This CDR3 comprises 15 residues. J gave up 3 bases and V 3 bases, and 5 bases lay outside the gene matches. Germline assignment: CDR1 SGHRS and CDR2 YFSETQ. Written as DNA, the CDR3 is TGCGCCAGCAGCTCGACTAGCGGGAATGTCTACGAGCAGTACTTC. Its translation is CASSSTSGNVYEQYF.

This chain links TRBV5-1 with TRBJ2-7, with TRBD2 as a possible D gene (5 bases). This CDR3 has 11 residues. CDR1 SGHRS and CDR2 YFSETQ come from the germline V gene. Trimming took 4 bases from V and 3 from J, leaving 5 bases between them. DNA for the CDR3: TGCGCCAGCAGCGGAGGCTACGAGCAGTACTTC. Its translation is CASSGGYEQYF.

The sample holds one count of this clone. J is TRBJ2-2 and V is TRBV7-3; tentative D call: TRBD2 (6 bases). The length of the CDR3 is 14 residues. Trimming shortened V by 4 bases and J by 6 bases, and 12 bases separated the two germline ends. Per the germline V gene, CDR1 is SGHTA and CDR2 is FQGTGA. CDR3 sequence reads: CASSSTSMSGELFF. The CDR3 bases are TGTGCCAGCAGCTCGACTAGTATGTCCGGGGAGCTGTTTTTT.

This chain connects TRBV4-1 to TRBJ2-7; D may be TRBD2 (6 bases). There are 16 residues in the CDR3. Germline CDR1 reads MGHRA; CDR2 reads YSYEKL. The V end lost 1 base, the J end lost 0 bases, and 13 bases lay between the germline ends. The DNA for the CDR3 is TGCGCCAGCAGCCAAGGTCTTAGCGGAAGCTCCTACGAGCAGTACTTC. Amino acids: CASSQGLSGSSYEQYF.

V usage is TRBV3-1 (or the pseudogene TRBV3-2) and J usage is TRBJ2-7; 9 bases are a match to TRBD2. V lost 1 base to trimming and J lost 7 bases; unmatched junction nucleotides: 8. The CDR3 loop spans 15 amino acids. CDR1 is LGHDT and CDR2 is YNNKEL in the germline V gene (reference sequence). CDR3 DNA sequence: TGTGCCAGCAGCCAAGGTGCGGGAGGGCCGTGGGAGCAGTACTTC. Its translation is CASSQGAGGPWEQYF.

The genes are TRBV3-1 (or the pseudogene TRBV3-2) and TRBJ1-1; unclear D gene. Trimming took 0 bases from V and 0 from J, leaving 8 bases between them. Looked up from germline, CDR1 is LGHDT and CDR2 is YNNKEL (reference sequence). The CDR3 extends over 15 amino acids. CDR3 coding DNA: TGTGCCAGCAGCCAAGAAGAGGTCATGAACACTGAAGCTTTCTTT. Translating it yields CASSQEEVMNTEAFF.